What follows are 12 T cell receptor beta chains derived from one specimen sequenced in a study of T cell responses to AZD1222 COVID-19 vaccine. The table came from immunoSEQ multiplex PCR; TCRdb's copy has only in-frame clones and leaves some out. The sample yields tens of thousands of clones, 80% to 90% seen once. The sample was peripheral blood, taken 28 days after the second AZD1222 dose. All receptors come from an adult who received the AZD1222 COVID-19 vaccine.

The V gene is TRBV7-8, the J gene TRBJ2-7; D possibly matches TRBD1 or TRBD2 (5 bases each). V dropped 3 bases and J dropped 3 bases, with 12 bases sitting between them. Germline lookup yields CDR1 SGHVS and CDR2 FQNEAQ. The CDR3 has 14 residues. The CDR3 sequence: CASSFDGTHYEQYF. The DNA of the CDR3 is TGTGCCAGCAGCTTTGACGGGACCCACTACGAGCAGTACTTC. Using reference TRBV7-8 and TRBJ2-7 for the parts outside the CDR3, the full variable domain is GAGVSQSPRYKVAKRGQDVALRCDPISGHVSLFWYQQALGQGPEFLTYFQNEAQLDKSGLPSDRFFAERPEGSVSTLKIQRTQQEDSAVYLCASSFDGTHYEQYFGPGTRLTVT.

This sequence joins TRBV9 and TRBJ2-7; perhaps TRBD1 as D (6 bases). This CDR3 spans 14 amino acids. Germline V gives CDR1 SGDLS, CDR2 YYNGEE. Deletions cut 4 bases from V and 5 bases from J, with 16 bases between. Here the CDR3 DNA reads TGTGCCAGCAGCAGTGAAGTGTCAGGGGACGAGCAGTACTTC. Protein: CASSSEVSGDEQYF.

In its sample, this clone was seen once. V is TRBV3-1 (or the pseudogene TRBV3-2) and J is TRBJ1-1; a possible D gene is TRBD1 (5 bases). The V end was cut by 5 bases, the J end by 0 bases, with 13 bases between. The CDR3 is 15 residues long. CDR1 LGHDT and CDR2 YNNKEL come from the germline V gene (reference sequence). The CDR3: CASSWGRPMNTEAFF. In nucleotides, the CDR3 is TGTGCCAGCAGCTGGGGACGGCCCATGAACACTGAAGCTTTCTTT.

The J gene is TRBJ1-5, the V gene TRBV2; D not resolved. Germline CDR1 and CDR2: SNHLY and FYNNEI. This CDR3 is 14 amino acids long. V shed 0 bases and J shed 2 bases, with 5 bases lying between them. CDR3 loop: CASSEAVGNQPQHF. In nucleotides, the CDR3 is TGTGCCAGCAGTGAAGCTGTGGGCAATCAGCCCCAGCATTTT.

V usage is TRBV12-3 or TRBV12-4 and J usage is TRBJ1-1; D gene ambiguous. The CDR3 spans 12 residues. V was trimmed by 3 bases and J by 0 bases, leaving 2 bases between them. This CDR3 reads CASSFVNTEAFF. The DNA of the CDR3 is TGTGCCAGCAGTTTTGTGAACACTGAAGCTTTCTTT.

J is TRBJ1-6 and V is TRBV6-1; 7 bases match TRBD1. The CDR3 consists of 15 residues. With V trimmed by 0 bases and J by 9 bases, 5 bases remained unmatched. CDR1 is MNHNS, CDR2 SASEGT, per germline. Here the CDR3 reads CASSEASQGGSPLHF. Here the CDR3 DNA reads TGTGCCAGCAGTGAAGCGTCCCAGGGGGGTTCACCCCTCCACTTT.

This clone appeared once. This chain uses TRBV28 with TRBJ1-5; TRBD1 matches at 7 bases. CDR3 length: 15 amino acids. From germline, CDR1 is MDHEN and CDR2 SYDVKM. V shed 4 bases, J shed 2 bases, and the junction held 5 bases outside the gene matches. The CDR3 DNA follows: TGTGCCAGCAGTTCCTACAGGGGTGGCAATCAGCCCCAGCATTTT. The encoded protein is CASSSYRGGNQPQHF.

The rearrangement links TRBV19 to TRBJ1-1; TRBD1 is a possible D gene (5 bases). This CDR3 region has 11 residues. Germline CDR1 reads LNHDA; CDR2 reads SQIVND (reference sequence). V lost 7 bases and J lost 11, with 14 bases in between. The CDR3: CASTRGYWAFF. The CDR3 bases are TGTGCCAGTACCCGGGGGTATTGGGCTTTCTTT.

The chain recombines TRBV4-2 with TRBJ1-2; D not certain. The CDR3 has 11 residues. From germline, CDR1 is LGHNA and CDR2 YNFKEQ. V lost 1 base, J lost 7 bases, and 4 bases lay in between. CDR3 in amino acids: CASSQGSGYTF. Here the CDR3 DNA reads TGTGCCAGCAGCCAAGGAAGTGGCTACACCTTC.

J is TRBJ2-5 and V is TRBV21-1; TRBD2 is the table's D call and was not checked against the DNA. TRBV21-1 is a pseudogene locus. The CDR3 extends over 15 amino acids. The CDR3 loop reads CASRIRTSAGETQYF. In DNA, the CDR3 is TGTGCCAGCAGAATACGGACTAGCGCTGGAGAGACCCAGTACTTC.

The chain recombines TRBV6-5 with TRBJ1-1; 7 bases fit TRBD1. The CDR3 contains 14 residues. Germline trimming cut 5 bases from V and 5 bases from J; bases unmatched to any gene: 8. CDR1 is MNHEY and CDR2 is SVGAGI in the germline V gene. CDR3 sequence: CASSISYRGTEAFF. In DNA form, the CDR3 reads TGTGCCAGCAGTATATCTTACAGGGGAACTGAAGCTTTCTTT.

There are a few counts of this clone. The chain links TRBV10-3 to TRBJ1-1; D is possibly TRBD1 (6 bases). Per germline, CDR1 ENHRY and CDR2 SYGVKD. This CDR3 spans 16 amino acids. Trimming left V 2 bases short and J 2 bases short, with 15 bases between. The CDR3, as DNA: TGTGCCATCAGTGAGGGAACAGGGACGGAAAACACTGAAGCTTTCTTT. Amino acid sequence: CAISEGTGTENTEAFF.